Each of the 13 T cell receptor beta chains below was sequenced from the same sample in a study of T cells in Graves' hyperthyroidism and ophthalmopathy. Template material for amplifying TCR beta CDR3 regions consisted of RNA transcripts. The study used the HTBI primer set for a first-round RT-PCR of the TCR CDR3. TCRdb re-derived calls from the multiplex PCR reads in MiXCR, one entry per CDR3 protein. The sample comprises about 640,000 distinct CDR3 sequences, more than 12% of which are singletons, and 12% rests with the top ten. The sample was blood. The receptors derive from a woman between 50 and 59 years old with Graves' ophthalmopathy.

A word on this clonotype: Mismatch with germline at one junction end may stem from a read error. The rearrangement uses TRBV12-5 and TRBJ2-5, with TRBD1 matching 10 bases. There are 15 residues in the CDR3. The germline V gene has CDR1 LGHNT and CDR2 FRNRAP. As DNA, the CDR3 is TGTGCTAGTGGCTTGGGACAGGGGTACCAAGAGACCCAGTACTTC. This codes for CASGLGQGYQETQYF. The variable domain in full, completed from reference TRBV12-5 and TRBJ2-5, reads DARVTQTPRHKVTEMGQEVTMRCQPILGHNTVFWYRQTMMQGLELLAYFRNRAPLDDSGMPKDRFSAEMPDATLATLKIQPSEPRDSAVYFCASGLGQGYQETQYFGPGTRLLVL.

This clonotype was seen many times. V usage is TRBV7-9 and J usage is TRBJ1-2; a weak D match, TRBD1 (5 bases). Trimming left V 4 bases short and J 4 bases short, with 10 bases between. In germline, CDR1 is SEHNR, CDR2 FQNEAQ (reference sequence). The CDR3 runs to 13 residues. DNA for the CDR3: TGTGCCAGCAGCTCCGACAGCCTCTATGGCTACACCTTC. It translates to CASSSDSLYGYTF.

In this sample, this clonotype turned up a few times. This rearrangement joins TRBV5-6 to TRBJ1-1, with D possibly matching TRBD1 (6 bases). Germline values: CDR1 SGHDT, CDR2 YYEEEE. This CDR3 contains 14 residues. V lost 3 bases and J lost 0, with 9 bases in between. CDR3 sequence reads: CASSWDKLNTEAFF. CDR3 DNA sequence: TGTGCCAGCAGCTGGGACAAATTGAACACTGAAGCTTTCTTT. The full variable domain, completed using reference TRBV5-6 and TRBJ1-1, is DAGVTQSPTHLIKTRGQQVTLRCSPKSGHDTVSWYQQALGQGPQFIFQYYEEEERQRGNFPDRFSGHQFPNYSSELNVNALLLGDSALYLCASSWDKLNTEAFFGQGTRLTVV.

In its sample, this clonotype was seen many times. The CDR3 nucleotides read TGTGCCAGCAGTTTCCAATGGAATGAGCAGTTCTTC. This codes for CASSFQWNEQFF. The chain carries TRBV28 and TRBJ2-1; D gene unclear. V was clipped by 3 bases and J by 7 bases, with 7 bases between them. Germline lookup yields CDR1 MDHEN and CDR2 SYDVKM. The CDR3 is made up of 12 amino acids.

This clonotype was observed a few times. The gene calls are TRBV5-4 and TRBJ2-3; D tentatively fits TRBD1 or TRBD2 (5 bases each). This CDR3 region has 15 residues. Germline V gene sequence: CDR1 SGHNT, CDR2 YYREEE (reference sequence). V gave up 0 bases and J gave up 4 bases, with 12 bases separating them. The CDR3 nucleotides are TGTGCCAGCAGCTTGGGGTTGCAGGGAGCAGATACGCAGTATTTT. Its translation is CASSLGLQGADTQYF.

The chain uses TRBV29-1 and TRBJ2-1; the match to TRBD2 covers 13 bases. The J call may be in error: the DNA end matches TRBJ2-7 better. Germline values: CDR1 SQVTM, CDR2 ANQGSEA. The CDR3 runs 14 residues. The CDR3: CSVQVGLAGAEQYF. The CDR3 region has the DNA TGCAGCGTTCAAGTCGGACTAGCGGGAGCTGAGCAGTACTTC.

This clonotype has a count of ten or more. The chain carries TRBV12-3 or TRBV12-4 and TRBJ1-1, with a weak D call TRBD1 (5 bases). The CDR3 runs to 15 residues. V gave up 5 bases and J gave up 0 bases, with 13 bases separating them. CDR3 coding DNA: TGTGCCAGCAGTGACCAGGGACTCCTGAACACTGAAGCTTTCTTT. The encoded protein is CASSDQGLLNTEAFF.

This clonotype was counted a few times. The chain combines TRBV28 with TRBJ1-2; D call uncertain. The V gene's germline CDR1 is MDHEN and CDR2 SYDVKM. V lost 2 bases and J lost 0, with 7 bases in between. The length of the CDR3 is 14 residues. CDR3 DNA sequence: TGTGCCAGCAGTTTACTGGGTACTAACTATGGCTACACCTTC. Protein product: CASSLLGTNYGYTF.

J is TRBJ2-2 and V is TRBV12-3 or TRBV12-4; no clear D. The CDR3 consists of 12 residues. Trimming took 7 bases from V and 6 from J, leaving 9 bases between them. As DNA, the CDR3 is TGTGCCAGCACCCAACTGTCCGGGGAGCTGTTTTTT. It yields the protein CASTQLSGELFF.

This clonotype was recorded a few times. This chain uses TRBV7-2 with TRBJ1-3; D not certain. The CDR3 covers 15 residues. Per germline, CDR1 SGHTA and CDR2 FQGNSA. Trimming left V 7 bases short and J 0 bases short, with 13 bases between. CDR3 in DNA: TGTGCCAGCACTTTAGGTGCGACCTCTGGAAACACCATATATTTT. Translated: CASTLGATSGNTIYF. Supplemented by reference TRBV7-2 and TRBJ1-3, the full variable domain reads GAGVSQSPSNKVTEKGKDVELRCDPISGHTALYWYRQSLGQGLEFLIYFQGNSAPDKSGLPSDRFSAERTGGSVSTLTIQRTQQEDSAVYLCASTLGATSGNTIYFGEGSWLTVV.

This clonotype has at least ten counts. The chain employs TRBV12-3 or TRBV12-4 and TRBJ1-5, with 7 positions matching TRBD1. The CDR3 is made up of 15 amino acids. J gave up 0 bases and V 6 bases, and 5 bases lay outside the gene matches. The CDR3 spells CASRQGSNSNQPQHF. CDR3 nucleotide sequence: TGTGCCAGCAGACAGGGGTCGAATAGCAATCAGCCCCAGCATTTT.

The chain uses TRBV12-5 and TRBJ2-1, with 14 bases aligning to TRBD2. The germline V gene encodes CDR1 LGHNT and CDR2 FRNRAP. V dropped 10 bases and J dropped 1; count of bases not matched to a gene: 3. CDR3 size: 15 residues. CDR3 nucleotide sequence: TGTGCTAACGGGACTAGCGGGAGTTCCTACAATGAGCAGTTCTTC. It encodes CANGTSGSSYNEQFF.

This clonotype came up a few times. The chain combines TRBV7-9 with TRBJ2-3; 12 bases line up with TRBD2. This CDR3 has 14 amino acids. V lost 6 bases, J lost 10 bases, and 8 bases stayed unmatched. Looked up from germline, CDR1 is SEHNR and CDR2 is FQNEAQ (reference sequence). The CDR3 sequence is CASRRLAGEAAQYF. The CDR3 region has the DNA TGTGCCAGCAGAAGACTAGCGGGAGAGGCGGCGCAGTATTTT. Full variable domain (outside the CDR3, taken from reference TRBV7-9 and TRBJ2-3): DTGVSQNPRHKITKRGQNVTFRCDPISEHNRLYWYRQTLGQGPEFLTYFQNEAQLEKSRLLSDRFSAERPKGSFSTLEIQRTEQGDSAMYLCASRRLAGEAAQYFGPGTRLTVL.